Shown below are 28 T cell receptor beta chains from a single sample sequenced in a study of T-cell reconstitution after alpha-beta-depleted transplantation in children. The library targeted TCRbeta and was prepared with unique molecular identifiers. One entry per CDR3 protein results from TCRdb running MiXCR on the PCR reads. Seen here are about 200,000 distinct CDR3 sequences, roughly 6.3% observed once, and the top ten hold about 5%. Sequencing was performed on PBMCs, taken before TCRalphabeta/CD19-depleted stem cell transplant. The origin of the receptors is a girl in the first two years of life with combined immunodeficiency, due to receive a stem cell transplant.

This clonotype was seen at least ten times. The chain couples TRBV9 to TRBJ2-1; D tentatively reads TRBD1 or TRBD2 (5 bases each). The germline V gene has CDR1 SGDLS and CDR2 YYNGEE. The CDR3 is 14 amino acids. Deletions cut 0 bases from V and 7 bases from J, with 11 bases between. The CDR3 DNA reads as TGTGCCAGCAGCGTAGGAGAGGGGTGGAATGAGCAGTTCTTC. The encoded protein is CASSVGEGWNEQFF.

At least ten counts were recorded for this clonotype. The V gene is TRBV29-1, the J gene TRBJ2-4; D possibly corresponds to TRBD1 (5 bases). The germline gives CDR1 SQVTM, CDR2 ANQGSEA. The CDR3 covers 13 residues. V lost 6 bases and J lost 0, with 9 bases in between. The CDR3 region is CSVRQLAKNIQYF. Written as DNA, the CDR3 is TGCAGCGTCCGACAGCTAGCCAAAAACATTCAGTACTTC.

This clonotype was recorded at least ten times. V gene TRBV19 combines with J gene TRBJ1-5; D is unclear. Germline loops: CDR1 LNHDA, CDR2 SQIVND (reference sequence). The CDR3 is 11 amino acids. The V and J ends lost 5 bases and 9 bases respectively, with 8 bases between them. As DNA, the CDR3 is TGTGCCAGTAGTGGTCGGATGCCCCAGCATTTT. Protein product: CASSGRMPQHF.

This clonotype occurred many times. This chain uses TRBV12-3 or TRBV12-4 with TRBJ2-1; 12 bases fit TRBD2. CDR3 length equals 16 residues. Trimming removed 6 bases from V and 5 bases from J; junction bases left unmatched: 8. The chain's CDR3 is CASSPLLAGGHNEQFF. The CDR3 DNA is TGTGCCAGCAGCCCCTTACTAGCGGGGGGCCACAATGAGCAGTTCTTC.

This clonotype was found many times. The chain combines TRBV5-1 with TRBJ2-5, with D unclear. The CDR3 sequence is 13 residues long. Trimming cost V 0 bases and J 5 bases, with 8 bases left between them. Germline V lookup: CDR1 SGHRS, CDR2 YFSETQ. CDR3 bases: TGCGCCAGCAGCTTGGTTAAGTACGAGACCCAGTACTTC. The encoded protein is CASSLVKYETQYF.

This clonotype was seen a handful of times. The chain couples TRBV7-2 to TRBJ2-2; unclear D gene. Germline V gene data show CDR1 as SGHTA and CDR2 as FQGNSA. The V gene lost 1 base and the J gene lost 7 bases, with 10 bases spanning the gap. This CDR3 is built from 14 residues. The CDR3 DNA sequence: TGTGCCAGCAGCTTAGAGGGAATAAGCGGGGAGCTGTTTTTT. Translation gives CASSLEGISGELFF.

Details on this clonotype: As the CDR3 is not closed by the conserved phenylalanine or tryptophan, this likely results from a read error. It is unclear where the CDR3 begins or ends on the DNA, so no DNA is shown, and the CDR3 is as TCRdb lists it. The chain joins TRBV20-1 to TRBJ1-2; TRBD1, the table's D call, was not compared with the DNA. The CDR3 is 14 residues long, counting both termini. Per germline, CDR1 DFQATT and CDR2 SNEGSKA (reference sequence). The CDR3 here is CRCGNRGRNYGYTC.

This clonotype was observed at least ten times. CDR3 coding DNA: TGTGCCAGCAGTTTTGGGGGTAATGAGCAGTTCTTC. Protein product: CASSFGGNEQFF. V is TRBV12-3 or TRBV12-4 and J is TRBJ2-1; D possibly uses TRBD1 or TRBD2 (5 bases each). The V end lost 3 bases, the J end lost 7 bases, and 7 bases lay between the germline ends. This CDR3 has 12 amino acids.

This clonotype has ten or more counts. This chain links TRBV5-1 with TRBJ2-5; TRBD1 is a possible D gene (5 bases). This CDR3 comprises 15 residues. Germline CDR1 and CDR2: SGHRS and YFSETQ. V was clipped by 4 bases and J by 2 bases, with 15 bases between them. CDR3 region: CASSPTSRTQETQYF. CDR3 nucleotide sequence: TGCGCCAGCAGCCCCACGTCAAGGACACAAGAGACCCAGTACTTC.

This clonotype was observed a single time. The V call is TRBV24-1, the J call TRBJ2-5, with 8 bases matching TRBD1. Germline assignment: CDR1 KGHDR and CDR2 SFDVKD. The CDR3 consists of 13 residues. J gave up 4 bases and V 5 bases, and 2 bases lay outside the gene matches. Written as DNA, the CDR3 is TGTGCCACCAGTGGAACAGGGGGAGAGACCCAGTACTTC. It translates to CATSGTGGETQYF.

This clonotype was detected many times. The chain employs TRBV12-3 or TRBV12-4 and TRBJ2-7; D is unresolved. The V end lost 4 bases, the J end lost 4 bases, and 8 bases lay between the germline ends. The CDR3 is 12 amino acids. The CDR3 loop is CASSSDLYEQYF. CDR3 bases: TGTGCCAGCAGTTCTGATCTTTACGAGCAGTACTTC.

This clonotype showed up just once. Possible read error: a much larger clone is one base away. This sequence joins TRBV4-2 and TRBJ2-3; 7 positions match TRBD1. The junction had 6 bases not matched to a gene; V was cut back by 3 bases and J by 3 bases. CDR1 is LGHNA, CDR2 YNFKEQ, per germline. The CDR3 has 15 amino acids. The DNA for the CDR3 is TGTGCCAGCAGCCATCTCGACAGGGTTACAGATACGCAGTATTTT. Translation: CASSHLDRVTDTQYF.

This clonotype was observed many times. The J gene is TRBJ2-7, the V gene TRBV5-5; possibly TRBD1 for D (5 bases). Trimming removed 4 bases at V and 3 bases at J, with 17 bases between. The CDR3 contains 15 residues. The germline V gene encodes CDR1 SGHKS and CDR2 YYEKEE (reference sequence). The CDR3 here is CASSPVGDFDYEQYF. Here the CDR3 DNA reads TGTGCCAGCAGCCCCGTAGGGGATTTCGACTACGAGCAGTACTTC.

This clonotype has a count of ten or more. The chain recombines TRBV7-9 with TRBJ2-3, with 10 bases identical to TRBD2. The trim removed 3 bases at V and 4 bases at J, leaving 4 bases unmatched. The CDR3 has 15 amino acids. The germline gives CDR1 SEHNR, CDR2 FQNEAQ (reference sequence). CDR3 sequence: CASSFQRGGSDTQYF. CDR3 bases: TGTGCCAGCAGCTTCCAGCGGGGGGGGTCAGATACGCAGTATTTT.

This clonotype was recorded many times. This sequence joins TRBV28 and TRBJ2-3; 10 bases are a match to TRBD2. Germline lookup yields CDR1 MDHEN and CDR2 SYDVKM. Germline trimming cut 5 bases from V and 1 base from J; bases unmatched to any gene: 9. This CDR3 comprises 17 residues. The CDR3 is CASSPYPLAGGTDTQYF. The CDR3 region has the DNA TGTGCCAGCAGTCCATACCCTCTAGCGGGGGGCACAGATACGCAGTATTTT.

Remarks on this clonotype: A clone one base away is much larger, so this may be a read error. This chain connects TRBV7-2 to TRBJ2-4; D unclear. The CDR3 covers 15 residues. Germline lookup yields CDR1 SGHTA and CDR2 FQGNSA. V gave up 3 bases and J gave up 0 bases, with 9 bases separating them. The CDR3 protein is CASSFFLLAKNIQYF. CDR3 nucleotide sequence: TGTGCCAGCAGCTTCTTTTTACTAGCCAAAAACATTCAGTACTTC.

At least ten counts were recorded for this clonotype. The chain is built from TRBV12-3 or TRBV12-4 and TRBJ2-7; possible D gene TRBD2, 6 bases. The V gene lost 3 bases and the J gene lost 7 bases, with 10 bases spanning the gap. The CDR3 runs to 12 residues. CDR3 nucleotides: TGTGCCAGCAGTTTGAAAGCGGGTGAGCAGTACTTC. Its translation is CASSLKAGEQYF.

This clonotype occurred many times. The CDR3 spells CASSSRGTVHEQYF. The CDR3 DNA reads as TGTGCCAGCAGTTCCCGCGGGACGGTTCACGAGCAGTACTTC. The chain has TRBV12-3 or TRBV12-4 and TRBJ2-7; D possibly corresponds to TRBD2 (6 bases). This CDR3 has 14 amino acids. V gave up 4 bases and J gave up 5 bases, with 15 bases separating them.

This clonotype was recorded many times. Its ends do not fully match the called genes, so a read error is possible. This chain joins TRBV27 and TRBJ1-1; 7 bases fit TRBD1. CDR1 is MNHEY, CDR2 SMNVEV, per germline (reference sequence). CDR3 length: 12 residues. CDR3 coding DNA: TGTGCCAGCAGTTTGGGGCCGCCGGGACAGATATTT. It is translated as CASSLGPPGQIF.

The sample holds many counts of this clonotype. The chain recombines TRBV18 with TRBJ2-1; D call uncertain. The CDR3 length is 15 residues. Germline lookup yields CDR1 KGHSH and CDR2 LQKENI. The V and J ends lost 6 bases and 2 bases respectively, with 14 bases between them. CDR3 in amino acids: CASSAFSTTYNEQFF. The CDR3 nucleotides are TGTGCCAGCTCCGCCTTCTCCACTACCTACAATGAGCAGTTCTTC.

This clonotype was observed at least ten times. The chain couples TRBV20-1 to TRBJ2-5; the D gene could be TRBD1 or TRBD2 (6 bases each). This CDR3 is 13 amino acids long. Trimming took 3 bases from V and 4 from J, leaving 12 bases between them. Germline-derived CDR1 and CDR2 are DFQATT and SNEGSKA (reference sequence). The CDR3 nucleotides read TGCAGTGCTAGGGTCCGGGGGCGAGAGACCCAGTACTTC. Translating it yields CSARVRGRETQYF.

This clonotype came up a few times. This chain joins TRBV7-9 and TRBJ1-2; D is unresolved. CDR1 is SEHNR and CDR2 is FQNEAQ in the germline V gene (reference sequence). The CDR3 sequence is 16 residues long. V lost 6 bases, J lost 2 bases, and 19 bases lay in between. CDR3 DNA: TGTGCCAGCAGTTCCCCGGGCTCTCGCTGGAACTATGGCTACACCTTC. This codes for CASSSPGSRWNYGYTF.

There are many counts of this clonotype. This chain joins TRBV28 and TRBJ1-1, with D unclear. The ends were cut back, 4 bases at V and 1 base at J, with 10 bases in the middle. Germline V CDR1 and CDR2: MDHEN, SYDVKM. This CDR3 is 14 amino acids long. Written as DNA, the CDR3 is TGTGCCAGCAGTTACAGACGGACGAACACTGAAGCTTTCTTT. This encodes CASSYRRTNTEAFF.

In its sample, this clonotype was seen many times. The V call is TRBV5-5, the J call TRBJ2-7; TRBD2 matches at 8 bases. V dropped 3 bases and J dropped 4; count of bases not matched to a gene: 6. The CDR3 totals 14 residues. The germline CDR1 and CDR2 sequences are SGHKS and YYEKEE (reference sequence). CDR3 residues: CASSSGSGGYEQYF. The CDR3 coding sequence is TGTGCCAGCAGCTCCGGATCGGGGGGGTACGAGCAGTACTTC.

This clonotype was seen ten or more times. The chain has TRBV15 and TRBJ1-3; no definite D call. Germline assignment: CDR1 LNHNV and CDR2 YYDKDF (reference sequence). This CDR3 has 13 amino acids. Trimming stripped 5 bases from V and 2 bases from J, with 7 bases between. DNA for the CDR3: TGTGCCACCAGCCAGATGCCTGGAAACACCATATATTTT. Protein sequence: CATSQMPGNTIYF.

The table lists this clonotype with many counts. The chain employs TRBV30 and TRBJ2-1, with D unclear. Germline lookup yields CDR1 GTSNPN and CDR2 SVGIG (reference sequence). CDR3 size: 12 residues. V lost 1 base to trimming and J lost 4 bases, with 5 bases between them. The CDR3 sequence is CAWSEVYNEQFF. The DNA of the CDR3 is TGTGCCTGGAGTGAAGTTTACAATGAGCAGTTCTTC.

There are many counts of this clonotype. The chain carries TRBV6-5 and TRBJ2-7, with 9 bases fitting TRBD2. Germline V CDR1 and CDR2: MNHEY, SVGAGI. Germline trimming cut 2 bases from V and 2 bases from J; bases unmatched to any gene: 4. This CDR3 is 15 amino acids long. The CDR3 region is CASSYETSGAYEQYF. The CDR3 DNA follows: TGTGCCAGCAGTTACGAGACTAGCGGTGCCTACGAGCAGTACTTC.

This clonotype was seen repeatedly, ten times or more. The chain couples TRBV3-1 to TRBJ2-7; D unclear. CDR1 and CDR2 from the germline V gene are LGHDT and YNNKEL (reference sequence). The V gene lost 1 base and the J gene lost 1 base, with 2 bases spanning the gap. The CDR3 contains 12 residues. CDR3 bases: TGTGCCAGCAGCCAAGTATCCTACGAGCAGTACTTC. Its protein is CASSQVSYEQYF.